This TCR beta chain originates from a study of long-term antiretroviral therapy in people with HIV (dated by TCRdb to between 2021 and 2024). General notes on the study: Collection of the earliest samples took place about a decade ahead of the 2015 WHO recommendation for immediate ART, at a time when ART was typically delayed until CD4 counts fell. A total of 192 cryopreserved PBMC samples were contributed to the cohort by 30 adults with confirmed HIV infection, with samples collected serially over a mean of about 6 years (range 1-12). No cross-contamination during QIAcube processing turned up in test extractions that ran a monoclonal T-cell line alongside 33 polyclonal samples. Of the roughly 30 participants with HIV, ten to eleven were female. A retrospective serial study tested whether changes in peripheral blood TRB repertoire composition and diversity were associated with ART initiation and durable HIV suppression. Broader findings and caveats from the paper: Because PBMC availability was limited, only the TCR beta chain was sequenced, with no alpha chain pairing. Starting ART was linked to a significant rise in TRB diversity, yet even with long-term ART the diversity remained significantly lower than in transplant donor controls. Because pre-ART samples had limited cell numbers, profiling was done on unsorted PBMC rather than on sorted CD4+ and CD8+ T cells. Samples dated from the mid-2000s to the late 2010s, and the ART regimens used may be less effective than current ones. No data were available on ART adherence, viral resistance or therapy changes, limiting inferences about post-ART repertoire changes. CDR3 length ranges in HIV repertoires were narrower than in controls, and network structure suggested an antigen-experienced repertoire with only a slight naive shift after ART. The repertoire was dominated across all time points by expanded TRB clones identified before ART initiation, although this dominance was seen to fluctuate and to decrease in many PLHIV after ART.

For this clone: The antigen it binds to is not known. Per-base qualities were not stored, and no clone one base away is much larger.

Participants were included only if at least one PBMC sample before ART initiation and at least two post-ART samples were available. All participants with HIV were treated in the United States of America. Before DNA extraction, cryopreserved samples of about 1-11 million PBMC were thawed and then washed. At the time of the earliest PBMC sample, participants with HIV were aged between roughly 23 and 60 years. Per participant, PBMC samples came from 1-4 timepoints prior to ART initiation and 2-8 timepoints following ART initiation, for a median of 7 samples. For every participant, serial HIV viral load, CD4+ T-cell count, ART history and demographic data were obtained. A Qiagen kit on a QIAcube was used to extract genomic DNA from unsorted PBMC, with samples processed in batches of 12. V has 4 bases trimmed and J has 9 bases trimmed; junction bases matching no gene number 10. Based on the germline V gene (reference sequence), the CDR1 and CDR2 sequences are LNHDA and SQIVND. The CDR3 runs 17 residues from the cysteine to the phenylalanine. The retained sequence is limited to the CDR3, 51 bases, with the frame set at the first base.

The immunoSEQ hsTCRB v3.0 assay was used at survey level resolution to sequence the TRB variable region. The targeted TRB sequencing depth was 40,000-50,000 T-cell genomes per sample. An Illumina MiSeq with a v3 150-cycle kit was used to sequence the pooled TRB libraries. Per the authors' processing: Repertoire analysis was run in R within a reproducible Nextflow workflow that covered QC, data transformation and analysis. LymphoSeq2, an R package for exploring AIRR-Seq data, was used to implement the custom analyses. After excluding a handful of samples that yielded fewer than 5000 total TRB sequences, approximately 180 HIV repertoires remained for analysis. Among the roughly 200 retained HIV repertoires, approximately 57 were collected before ART initiation and over 120 were collected after ART initiation. Repertoires were downsampled to 5000 TRB nucleotide sequences, with summary statistics averaged over 100 downsampling iterations. TRB sequences were retained for analysis only if CDR3 regions of at least seven amino acids were present. Diversity was assessed using a clonality score derived from Shannon entropy and using the Gini coefficient. In the repertoire networks, any two of the top 5000 CDR3 amino acid sequences were connected whenever the two sequences differed by an edit distance of one. Antigen specificity groups and MHC restriction were predicted for TRB CDR3 amino acid sequences with GLIPH2. To flag known associations with CMV, EBV, HIV or tissue antigens, CDR3 amino acid sequences were compared against VDJdb and McPAS-TCR. Pre-ART, post-ART and control groups were compared with Wilcoxon signed-rank tests and Holm-Bonferroni correction. Here the immuneACCESS table is served through TCRdb, limited to in-frame sequences with V and J called. Missing clones are a known gap in these copies; in checked studies unresolved V genes cover under half, and the rest lacks a known reason. Clone size and V and J calls were adopted from that table, with D and trimming inferred from the DNA. The sample records roughly 25,000 clones, under 85% of which are singletons. More than 9.5% of the sample is held by the ten biggest clonotypes.

The rearrangement combines TRBV19 with TRBJ2-1, with 15 bases aligning to TRBD2. The specimen was unsorted PBMCs, collected 2.1 years after starting antiretroviral therapy. This clonotype originated in a man aged 25 to 40 with HIV. The bases are TGTGCCAGTAGTAGGGGACTAGCGGGAGGCATTACTGGTGAGCAGTTCTTC. Translated, it reads CASSRGLAGGITGEQFF.